The clone carrying this TCR beta chain was picked up a small number of times. Its cognate antigen is unknown. This sample stems from a study of PD-1 blockade in classical Hodgkin lymphoma. Study-wide results and caveats: Before treatment, complete responders showed about the same diversity as newly diagnosed patients. While CD8+ TCR diversity did not rise significantly by C4D1, CD4+ TCR diversity did.

The sample's time point: cycle 4 day 1 (C4D1), after 6 weeks of nivolumab. All trial patients relapsed after autologous stem cell transplantation. Germline V lookup: CDR1 LNHDA, CDR2 SQIVND (reference sequence). Deletions cut 7 bases from V and 5 bases from J, with 12 bases between. The CDR3 sequence is 13 residues long. Sequenced by immunoSEQ multiplex PCR; TCRdb stores in-frame clones only, minus some. Counted here are tens of thousands of clones, 60% to 70% occurring once; the ten biggest clones make up 3% to 4%. Sequenced here: peripheral blood mononuclear cells (PBMCs), sampled before the fourth cycle of nivolumab. The receptor's source is a human donor with classical Hodgkin lymphoma. V usage is TRBV19 and J usage is TRBJ1-5; the D gene is possibly TRBD1 (5 bases). The DNA for the CDR3 is TGTGCCAGTATTGGGGGGAGGCATCAGCCCCAGCATTTT. It specifies CASIGGRHQPQHF.